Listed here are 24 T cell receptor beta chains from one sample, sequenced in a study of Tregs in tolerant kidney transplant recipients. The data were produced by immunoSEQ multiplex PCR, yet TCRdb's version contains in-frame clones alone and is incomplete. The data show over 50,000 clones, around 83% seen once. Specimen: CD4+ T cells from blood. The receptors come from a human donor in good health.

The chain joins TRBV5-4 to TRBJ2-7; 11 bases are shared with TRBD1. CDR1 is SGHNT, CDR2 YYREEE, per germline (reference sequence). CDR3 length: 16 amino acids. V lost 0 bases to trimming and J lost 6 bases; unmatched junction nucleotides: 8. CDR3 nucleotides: TGTGCCAGCAGCTTGGCCGGGACAGGGGGTTTCGTCGAGCAGTACTTC. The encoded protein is CASSLAGTGGFVEQYF.

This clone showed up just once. CDR3 amino acids: CASSYEGGRNSPLHF. CDR3 DNA: TGTGCCAGCAGTTACGAGGGGGGCCGTAATTCACCCCTCCACTTT. This sequence joins TRBV6-6 and TRBJ1-6; tentatively, D is TRBD1 (6 bases). This CDR3 spans 15 amino acids. Between the trimmed V and J ends, which lost 2 bases and 6 bases, there was a span of 11 bases. Germline V CDR1 and CDR2: MNHNY, SVGAGI (reference sequence).

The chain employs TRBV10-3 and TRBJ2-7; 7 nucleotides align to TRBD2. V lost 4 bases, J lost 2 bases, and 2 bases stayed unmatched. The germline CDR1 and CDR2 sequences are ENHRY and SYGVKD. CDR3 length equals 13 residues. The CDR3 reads CAISGGRAYEQYF. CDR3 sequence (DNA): TGTGCCATCAGTGGAGGGAGGGCCTACGAGCAGTACTTC.

The CDR3 protein is CAWKSNTEAFF. As DNA, the CDR3 is TGTGCCTGGAAATCGAACACTGAAGCTTTCTTT. The rearrangement uses TRBV30 and TRBJ1-1; D uncertain. CDR3 length: 11 amino acids. Trimming removed 4 bases at V and 1 base at J, with 4 bases between. CDR1 GTSNPN and CDR2 SVGIG come from the germline V gene (reference sequence).

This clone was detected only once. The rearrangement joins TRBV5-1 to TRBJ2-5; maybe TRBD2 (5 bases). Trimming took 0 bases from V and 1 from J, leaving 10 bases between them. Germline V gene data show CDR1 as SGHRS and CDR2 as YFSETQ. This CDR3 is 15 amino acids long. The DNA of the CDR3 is TGCGCCAGCAGCTTGGTTGCGGGCCCCCAAGAGACCCAGTACTTC. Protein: CASSLVAGPQETQYF.

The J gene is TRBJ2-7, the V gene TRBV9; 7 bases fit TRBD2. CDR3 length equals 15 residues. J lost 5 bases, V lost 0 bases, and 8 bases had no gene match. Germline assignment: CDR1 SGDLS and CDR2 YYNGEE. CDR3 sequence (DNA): TGTGCCAGCAGCGTAGCCCCGACTAGCCACGACGAGCAGTACTTC. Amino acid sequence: CASSVAPTSHDEQYF.

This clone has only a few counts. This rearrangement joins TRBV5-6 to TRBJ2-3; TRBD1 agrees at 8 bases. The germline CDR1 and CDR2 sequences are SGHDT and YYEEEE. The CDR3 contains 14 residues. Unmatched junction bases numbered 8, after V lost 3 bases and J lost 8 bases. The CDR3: CASSWGQEGGTQYF. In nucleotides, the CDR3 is TGTGCCAGCAGCTGGGGACAGGAGGGCGGTACGCAGTATTTT.

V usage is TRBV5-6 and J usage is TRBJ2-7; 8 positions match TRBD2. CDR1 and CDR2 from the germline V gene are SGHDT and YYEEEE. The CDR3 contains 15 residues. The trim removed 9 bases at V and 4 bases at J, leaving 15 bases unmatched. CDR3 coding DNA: TGTGCCACCAAACCCTTAGCGGGGAAATCATACGAGCAGTACTTC. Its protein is CATKPLAGKSYEQYF.

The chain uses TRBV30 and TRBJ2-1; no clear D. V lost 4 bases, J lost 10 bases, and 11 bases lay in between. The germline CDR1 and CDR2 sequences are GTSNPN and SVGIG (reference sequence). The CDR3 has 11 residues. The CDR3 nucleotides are TGTGCCTGGACGACTTTGGACGAGCAGTTCTTC. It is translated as CAWTTLDEQFF.

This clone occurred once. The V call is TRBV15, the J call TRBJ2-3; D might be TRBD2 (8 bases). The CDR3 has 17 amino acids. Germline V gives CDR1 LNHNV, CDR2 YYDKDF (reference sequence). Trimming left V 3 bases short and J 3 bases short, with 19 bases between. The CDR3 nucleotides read TGTGCCACCAGCAGCTCGGAGGGGGCTAGCGGGACAGATACGCAGTATTTT. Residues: CATSSSEGASGTDTQYF.

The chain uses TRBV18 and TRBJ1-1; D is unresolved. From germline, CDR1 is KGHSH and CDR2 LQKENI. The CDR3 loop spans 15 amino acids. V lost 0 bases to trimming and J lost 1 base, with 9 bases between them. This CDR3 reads CASSPPERRNTEAFF. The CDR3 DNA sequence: TGTGCCAGCTCACCACCGGAGAGGCGGAACACTGAAGCTTTCTTT. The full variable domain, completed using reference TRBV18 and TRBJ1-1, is NAGVMQNPRHLVRRRGQEARLRCSPMKGHSHVYWYRQLPEEGLKFMVYLQKENIIDESGMPKERFSAEFPKEGPSILRIQQVVRGDSAAYFCASSPPERRNTEAFFGQGTRLTVV.

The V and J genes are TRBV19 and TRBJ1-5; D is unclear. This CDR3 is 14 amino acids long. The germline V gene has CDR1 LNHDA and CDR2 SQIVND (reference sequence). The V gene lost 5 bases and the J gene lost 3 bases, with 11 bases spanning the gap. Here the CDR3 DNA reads TGTGCCAGTAGTGTCGGAGGGTACAATCAGCCCCAGCATTTT. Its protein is CASSVGGYNQPQHF.

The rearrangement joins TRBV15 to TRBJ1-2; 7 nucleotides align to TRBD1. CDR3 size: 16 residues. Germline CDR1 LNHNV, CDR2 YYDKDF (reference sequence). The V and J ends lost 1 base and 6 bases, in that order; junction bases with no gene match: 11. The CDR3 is CATSRGPLGQKDGYTF. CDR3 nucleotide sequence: TGTGCCACCAGCAGAGGACCCCTGGGACAGAAAGATGGCTACACCTTC. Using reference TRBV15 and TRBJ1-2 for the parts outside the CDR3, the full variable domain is DAMVIQNPRYQVTQFGKPVTLSCSQTLNHNVMYWYQQKSSQAPKLLFHYYDKDFNNEADTPDNFQSRRPNTSFCFLDIRSPGLGDTAMYLCATSRGPLGQKDGYTFGSGTRLTVV.

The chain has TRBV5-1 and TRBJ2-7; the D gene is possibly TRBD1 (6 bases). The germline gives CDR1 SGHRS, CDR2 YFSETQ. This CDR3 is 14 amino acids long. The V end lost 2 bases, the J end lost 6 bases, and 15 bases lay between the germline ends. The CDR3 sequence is CASSLSLQGFEQYF. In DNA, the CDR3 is TGCGCCAGCAGCTTAAGCCTCCAGGGGTTCGAGCAGTACTTC.

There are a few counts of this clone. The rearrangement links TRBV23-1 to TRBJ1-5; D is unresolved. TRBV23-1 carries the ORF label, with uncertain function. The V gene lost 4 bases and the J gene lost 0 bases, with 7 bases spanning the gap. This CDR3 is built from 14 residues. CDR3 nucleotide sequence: TGCGCCAGCAGTCCCCGTTATAGCAATCAGCCCCAGCATTTT. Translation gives CASSPRYSNQPQHF.

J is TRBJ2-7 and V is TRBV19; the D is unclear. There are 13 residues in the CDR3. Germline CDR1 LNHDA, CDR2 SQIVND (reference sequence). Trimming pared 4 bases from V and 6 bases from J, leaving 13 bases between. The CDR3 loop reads CASSTRQFSEQYF. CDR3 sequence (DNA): TGTGCCAGTAGTACCCGGCAGTTCAGCGAGCAGTACTTC.

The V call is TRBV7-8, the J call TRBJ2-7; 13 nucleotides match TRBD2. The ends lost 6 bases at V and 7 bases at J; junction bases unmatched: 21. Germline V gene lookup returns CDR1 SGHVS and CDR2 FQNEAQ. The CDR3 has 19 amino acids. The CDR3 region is CASSPNRVPGLAGVREQYF. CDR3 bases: TGTGCCAGCAGTCCAAACCGAGTCCCCGGACTAGCGGGAGTACGGGAGCAGTACTTC.

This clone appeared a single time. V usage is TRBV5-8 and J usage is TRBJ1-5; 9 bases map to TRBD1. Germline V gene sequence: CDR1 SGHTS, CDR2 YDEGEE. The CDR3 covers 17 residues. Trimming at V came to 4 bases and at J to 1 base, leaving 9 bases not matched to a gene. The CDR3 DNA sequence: TGTGCCAGCAGCCGGACAGGGGCCGAGGCAAGCAATCAGCCCCAGCATTTT. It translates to CASSRTGAEASNQPQHF.

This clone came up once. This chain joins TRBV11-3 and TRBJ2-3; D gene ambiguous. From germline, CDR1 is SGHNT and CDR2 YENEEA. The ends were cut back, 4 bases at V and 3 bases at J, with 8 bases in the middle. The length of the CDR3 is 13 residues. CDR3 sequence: CASSSLETDTQYF. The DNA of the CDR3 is TGTGCCAGCAGCTCGCTCGAGACAGATACGCAGTATTTT.

The CDR3 sequence is CASSESTYEQFF. CDR3 coding DNA: TGTGCCAGCAGTGAATCCACATATGAGCAGTTCTTC. V gene TRBV25-1 combines with J gene TRBJ2-1; the D is unclear. Trimming removed 1 base at V and 8 bases at J, with 6 bases between. The germline CDR1 and CDR2 sequences are MGHDK and SYGVNS. The CDR3 runs to 12 residues.

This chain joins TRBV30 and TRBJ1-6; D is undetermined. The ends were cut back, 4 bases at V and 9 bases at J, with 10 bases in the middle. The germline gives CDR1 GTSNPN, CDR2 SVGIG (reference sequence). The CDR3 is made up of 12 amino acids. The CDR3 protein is CAWTELPSPLHF. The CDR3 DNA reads TGTGCCTGGACGGAGTTACCTTCACCCCTCCACTTT. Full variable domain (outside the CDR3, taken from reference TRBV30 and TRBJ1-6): SQTIHQWPATLVQPVGSPLSLECTVEGTSNPNLYWYRQAAGRGLQLLFYSVGIGQISSEVPQNLSASRPQDRQFILSSKKLLLSDSGFYLCAWTELPSPLHFGNGTRLTVT.

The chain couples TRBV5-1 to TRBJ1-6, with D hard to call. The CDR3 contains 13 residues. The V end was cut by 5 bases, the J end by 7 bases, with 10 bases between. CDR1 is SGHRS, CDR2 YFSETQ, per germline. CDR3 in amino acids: CASSEGWNSPLHF. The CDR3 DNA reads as TGCGCCAGCAGTGAGGGATGGAATTCACCCCTCCACTTT.

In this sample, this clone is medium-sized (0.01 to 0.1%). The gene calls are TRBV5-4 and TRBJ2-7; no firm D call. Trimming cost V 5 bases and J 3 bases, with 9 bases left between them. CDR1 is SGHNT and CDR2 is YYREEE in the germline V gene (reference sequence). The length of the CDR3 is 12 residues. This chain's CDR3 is CASSYDNYEQYF. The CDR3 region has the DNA TGTGCCAGCAGTTACGACAACTACGAGCAGTACTTC.

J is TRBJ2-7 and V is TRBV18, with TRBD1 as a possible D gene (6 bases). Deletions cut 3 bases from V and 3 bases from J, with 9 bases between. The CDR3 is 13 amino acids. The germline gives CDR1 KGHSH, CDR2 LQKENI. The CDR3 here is CASSPRTDYEQYF. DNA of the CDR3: TGTGCCAGCTCACCCCGGACAGACTACGAGCAGTACTTC.